The 19 T cell receptor beta chains below all came from one sample that was sequenced in a study of cytomegalovirus exposure and HLA in healthy donors. PCR primers comprised 60 Vbeta and 13 Jbeta primers. TCRdb's copy holds only in-frame clones and misses some; the assay was immunoSEQ multiplex PCR. The table includes about 61,000 clones, around 92% detected once. Sequencing was carried out using PBMCs. The source of these receptors is a man aged 30 to 45 in good health and CMV-seropositive.

The chain carries TRBV27 and TRBJ1-2, with D possibly TRBD1 on 5 matching bases. The CDR3 spans 16 residues. Germline assignment: CDR1 MNHEY and CDR2 SMNVEV (reference sequence). Deletions cut 11 bases from V and 3 bases from J, with 25 bases between. The CDR3 sequence: CAVRKGGTERDYGYTF. Here the CDR3 DNA reads TGTGCCGTACGTAAGGGTGGGACGGAGCGGGACTATGGCTACACCTTC.

V gene TRBV2 combines with J gene TRBJ2-1; 14 bases fit TRBD2. CDR1 and CDR2 from the germline V gene are SNHLY and FYNNEI. After removal of 8 bases from V and 0 bases from J, the junction contained 6 bases not matched to a gene. This CDR3 is 17 amino acids long. The CDR3 DNA follows: TGTGCCAGCCATGGACTAGCGGGAGGCCTCTCCTACAATGAGCAGTTCTTC. Protein: CASHGLAGGLSYNEQFF.

The rearrangement links TRBV5-5 to TRBJ2-2; TRBD2 is a possible D gene (6 bases). This CDR3 has 17 amino acids. V lost 1 base and J 1 base, leaving 14 bases between the germline ends. Per germline, CDR1 SGHKS and CDR2 YYEKEE (reference sequence). CDR3 protein: CASSLNARERNTGELFF. As DNA, the CDR3 is TGTGCCAGCAGCTTGAATGCACGGGAGCGGAACACCGGGGAGCTGTTTTTT.

The rearrangement uses TRBV28 and TRBJ2-2, with 11 positions matching TRBD2. This CDR3 is 17 amino acids long. Germline assignment: CDR1 MDHEN and CDR2 SYDVKM. The junction had 8 bases not matched to a gene; V was cut back by 3 bases and J by 5 bases. CDR3 sequence (DNA): TGTGCCAGCAGTTTTGGTAGCGGGAGGGCCCGGACCGGGGAGCTGTTTTTT. It is translated as CASSFGSGRARTGELFF.

The rearrangement uses TRBV6-1 and TRBJ1-1; D remains unclear. Trimming took 6 bases from V and 5 from J, leaving 13 bases between them. Per germline, CDR1 MNHNS and CDR2 SASEGT. The CDR3 runs to 13 residues. The CDR3 sequence is CASRGSVETEAFF. CDR3 DNA sequence: TGTGCCAGCAGAGGGAGCGTAGAGACTGAAGCTTTCTTT.

The V and J genes are TRBV9 and TRBJ2-2; 12 nucleotides align to TRBD2. The CDR3 spans 17 residues. The germline V gene encodes CDR1 SGDLS and CDR2 YYNGEE. The V and J ends lost 0 bases and 5 bases, in that order; junction bases with no gene match: 5. The CDR3 loop is CASSVELAGGATGELFF. The CDR3 DNA reads as TGTGCCAGCAGCGTAGAACTAGCGGGAGGCGCGACCGGGGAGCTGTTTTTT.

This chain connects TRBV10-1 to TRBJ2-1; 14 bases fit TRBD2. This CDR3 region has 13 residues. The ends lost 5 bases at V and 15 bases at J; junction bases unmatched: 6. Germline V gene lookup returns CDR1 WNHNN and CDR2 SYGVQD (reference sequence). CDR3 region: CASSPGLAGVRFF. In DNA form, the CDR3 reads TGCGCCAGCAGTCCGGGACTAGCGGGAGTACGGTTCTTC.

The chain couples TRBV28 to TRBJ1-1; 7 nucleotides agree with TRBD1. The CDR3 totals 14 residues. V lost 5 bases, J lost 2 bases, and 5 bases stayed unmatched. The germline gives CDR1 MDHEN, CDR2 SYDVKM. The CDR3 region is CASSVRDRNTEAFF. The CDR3 bases are TGTGCCAGCAGTGTCCGGGACAGAAACACTGAAGCTTTCTTT.

This rearrangement joins TRBV28 to TRBJ2-1, with unresolved D. This CDR3 is 10 amino acids long. Germline CDR1 and CDR2: MDHEN and SYDVKM. V was trimmed by 3 bases and J by 10 bases, leaving 4 bases between them. In nucleotides, the CDR3 is TGTGCCAGCAGTTTCAGGGAGCAGTTCTTC. Its translation: CASSFREQFF.

A single count supports this clone. The rearrangement uses TRBV11-3 and TRBJ2-7, with TRBD2 as a possible D gene (6 bases). V was cut by 5 bases and J by 6 bases, with 14 bases left in between. CDR1 and CDR2 from the germline V gene are SGHNT and YENEEA. The CDR3 totals 13 residues. The CDR3 spells CASSLAGGTEQYF. In nucleotides, the CDR3 is TGTGCCAGCAGCCTAGCCGGGGGTACCGAGCAGTACTTC.

V usage is TRBV6-1 and J usage is TRBJ2-6; D possibly corresponds to TRBD1 (6 bases). V was trimmed by 8 bases and J by 1 base, leaving 12 bases between them. The germline V gene has CDR1 MNHNS and CDR2 SASEGT. The CDR3 loop spans 15 amino acids. The chain's CDR3 is CASQPQGSGANVLTF. The CDR3, as DNA: TGTGCCAGCCAACCCCAGGGGTCTGGGGCCAACGTCCTGACTTTC.

The chain employs TRBV7-9 and TRBJ1-1, with TRBD1 matching over 7 bases. Germline V gene lookup returns CDR1 SEHNR and CDR2 FQNEAQ (reference sequence). Germline trimming cut 5 bases from V and 1 base from J; bases unmatched to any gene: 4. The CDR3 totals 14 residues. The CDR3 coding sequence is TGTGCCAGCAGCCGCGGGACAGCGAACACTGAAGCTTTCTTT. Translation gives CASSRGTANTEAFF.

The chain recombines TRBV6-1 with TRBJ2-7; 9 bases are shared with TRBD2. The J segment lost 1 base and the V segment lost 4 bases, leaving 5 bases of the junction unmatched. Germline V lookup: CDR1 MNHNS, CDR2 SASEGT. The CDR3 is 15 amino acids. The CDR3 bases are TGTGCCAGCAGTGTAATAGCGGGGGCTTCCTACGAGCAGTACTTC. Amino acids: CASSVIAGASYEQYF.

The rearrangement uses TRBV7-6 and TRBJ2-1; 10 bases map to TRBD1. V lost 5 bases, J lost 6 bases, and 7 bases stayed unmatched. Germline CDR1 and CDR2: SGHVS and FNYEAQ. This CDR3 region has 15 residues. The CDR3: CASSLRQGARNEQFF. The CDR3 DNA is TGTGCCAGCAGCCTTCGACAGGGGGCGCGCAATGAGCAGTTCTTC.

The chain has TRBV28 and TRBJ2-7; TRBD2 might be the D (6 bases). The germline gives CDR1 MDHEN, CDR2 SYDVKM. The CDR3 is made up of 15 amino acids. V lost 4 bases to trimming and J lost 0 bases, with 13 bases between them. CDR3: CASSSPEGSSYEQYF. In DNA, the CDR3 is TGTGCCAGCAGTTCACCGGAGGGAAGCTCCTACGAGCAGTACTTC.

The rearrangement uses TRBV6-1 and TRBJ1-2; maybe TRBD1 (5 bases). Looked up from germline, CDR1 is MNHNS and CDR2 is SASEGT. The length of the CDR3 is 13 residues. Between the trimmed V and J ends, which lost 6 bases and 4 bases, there was a span of 12 bases. This chain's CDR3 is CASSVDSSYGYTF. The CDR3 DNA reads as TGTGCCAGCAGCGTCGACAGCAGCTATGGCTACACCTTC.

This sequence joins TRBV7-9 and TRBJ2-4; tentatively, D is TRBD1 (5 bases). The CDR3 spans 16 residues. V lost 1 base to trimming and J lost 1 base, with 11 bases between them. Germline CDR1 SEHNR, CDR2 FQNEAQ (reference sequence). This CDR3 reads CASSLGAGFAKNIQYF. DNA for the CDR3: TGTGCCAGCAGCTTAGGGGCAGGGTTTGCCAAAAACATTCAGTACTTC.

The V call is TRBV9, the J call TRBJ2-3; D remains ambiguous. Trimming stripped 3 bases from V and 1 base from J, with 9 bases between. Germline V CDR1 and CDR2: SGDLS, YYNGEE. This CDR3 comprises 14 residues. CDR3 sequence (DNA): TGTGCCAGCAGCGCTAATGTCGGCACAGATACGCAGTATTTT. Translated, it gives CASSANVGTDTQYF.

As DNA, the CDR3 is TGTGCCAGTACCCCACTAGCGGGAAGCGAGCAGTACTTC. This sequence encodes CASTPLAGSEQYF. J is TRBJ2-7 and V is TRBV19, with 10 bases that match TRBD2. The CDR3 loop spans 13 amino acids. The germline V gene encodes CDR1 LNHDA and CDR2 SQIVND (reference sequence). J was trimmed by 6 bases and V by 7 bases; bases with no gene match: 6.